These T cell receptor beta chains were read from a single sample in a study of OX40 agonist ivuxolimab in advanced cancers. Sequencing was performed with immunoSEQ multiplex PCR; in TCRdb, only in-frame clones are kept and a portion is missing. This sample has roughly 59,000 clones; 84% occur once, and the top ten carry roughly 1.9%. This sample comprised CD4+ or CD8+ T cells sorted from blood, obtained in a trial of the OX40 agonist ivuxolimab. The receptors originated from an adult with an advanced solid tumor such as melanoma, head and neck, liver or kidney cancer. Each CDR3 is given with its conserved first and last residue. The D gene is left open where the match is weak. Rows give clone size only sometimes, using once, few, many, or a class for an expanded clone.

cdr3_length	v_call	d_call	clone_size	j_call	cdr3_nt	cdr3_aa
12	TRBV15	TRBD1	NA	TRBJ1-1	TGTGCCACCAGCAGAGAACAGGGGGCGGCTTTCTTT	CATSREQGAAFF
15	TRBV9	TRBD2	NA	TRBJ2-1	TGTGCCAGCAGCCTAGGTACTAGCGGGATTCATGAGCAGTTCTTC	CASSLGTSGIHEQFF
11	TRBV20-1	TRBD1	NA	TRBJ1-1	TGCAGTGCTAAAACAGGGGCGGAAGCTTTCTTT	CSAKTGAEAFF
16	TRBV5-1	NA	few	TRBJ2-2	TGCGCCAGCAGCATAACCGGGACGGGTCACACCGGGGAGCTGTTTTTT	CASSITGTGHTGELFF
13	TRBV9	TRBD2	few	TRBJ2-1	TGTGCCAGCAGCGTAGAGACTAGCCGGGAGCAGTTCTTC	CASSVETSREQFF
13	TRBV11-3	NA	NA	TRBJ2-2	TGTGCCAGCAGCTTAGAGGCCGCCGGGGAGCTGTTTTTT	CASSLEAAGELFF
18	TRBV4-3	TRBD2	NA	TRBJ2-2	TGCGCCAGCAGCCAAGACCCCCTGTCAGCGGGGGGCCCCGGGGAGCTGTTTTTT	CASSQDPLSAGGPGELFF
14	TRBV30	NA	NA	TRBJ1-4	TGTGCCTGGATATCGACGGGCCAGAATGAAAAACTGTTTTTT	CAWISTGQNEKLFF
14	TRBV7-2	TRBD1	NA	TRBJ1-2	TGTGCCAGCAGCTCCACGGGACAGACCTATGGCTACACCTTC	CASSSTGQTYGYTF
16	TRBV9	NA	NA	TRBJ2-2	TGTGCCAGCAGCGTAGGAGGGACTGTTAAGACCGGGGAGCTGTTTTTT	CASSVGGTVKTGELFF
16	TRBV28	NA	NA	TRBJ1-1	TGTGCCAGCAGTCCTCAATCAGCGAACAAACACACTGAAGCTTTCTTT	CASSPQSANKHTEAFF
13	TRBV30	NA	NA	TRBJ2-5	TGTGCCTGGAGTGTCGGTGTTACGGGGACCCAGTACTTC	CAWSVGVTGTQYF
17	TRBV25-1	TRBD2	NA	TRBJ2-3	TGTGCCAGCAGTGAATCTAGCGGGAGGGCCCTCGGGGATACGCAGTATTTT	CASSESSGRALGDTQYF
16	TRBV27	NA	NA	TRBJ2-1	TGTGCCAGCAGTTTAATCCCCGGGAGCTCCTACAATGAGCAGTTCTTC	CASSLIPGSSYNEQFF
16	TRBV2	TRBD1	NA	TRBJ2-2	TGTGCCAGCAGTGAAAGACAGGGGGCGAACACCGGGGAGCTGTTTTTT	CASSERQGANTGELFF
15	TRBV6-6	TRBD1	few	TRBJ1-2	TGTGCCAGCAGTATCGGACAGGCGATTAACTATGGCTACACCTTC	CASSIGQAINYGYTF
11	TRBV18	NA	NA	TRBJ2-5	TGTGCCAGCTCACCACAAGAGACCCAGTACTTC	CASSPQETQYF
16	TRBV30	NA	NA	TRBJ2-7	TGTGCCTGGAGTTTCCCGGAAGCGGAGGGGGGTTACGAGCAGTACTTC	CAWSFPEAEGGYEQYF
13	TRBV18	NA	NA	TRBJ1-1	TGTGCCAGCTCGCCCAGCCAGGGGACTGAAGCTTTCTTT	CASSPSQGTEAFF
15	TRBV4-1	NA	NA	TRBJ1-5	TGCGCCAGCAGCCAAGTGGCACAGGGAGGACAGCCCCAGCATTTT	CASSQVAQGGQPQHF
13	TRBV10-3	TRBD1	NA	TRBJ2-1	TGTGCCATCAGTCCGGGACAGGACAATGAGCAGTTCTTC	CAISPGQDNEQFF
15	TRBV7-8	TRBD2	NA	TRBJ2-7	TGTGCCAGCAGCACACTAGCGGGAGGAGGTCACGAGCAGTACTTC	CASSTLAGGGHEQYF
17	TRBV28	NA	once	TRBJ1-2	TGTGCCAGCAGTTTAGGGGTTGTCGGAGGGCCTAACTATGGCTACACCTTC	CASSLGVVGGPNYGYTF
15	TRBV11-2	TRBD2	NA	TRBJ2-1	TGTGCCAGCAGCTTAAAGACTAGCGGGAGAAATGAGCAGTTCTTC	CASSLKTSGRNEQFF